This TCR beta chain was sequenced in a study of T-cell reconstitution after alpha-beta-depleted transplantation in children. This CDR3 is built from 15 residues. V gave up 0 bases and J gave up 0 bases, with 7 bases separating them. Germline CDR1 is MNHEY and CDR2 is SVGAGI. As it was prepared, the TCRbeta library received unique molecular identifiers. TCRdb reprocessed the PCR reads via MiXCR and lists one record per CDR3 protein. The data show approximately 500,000 distinct CDR3 sequences, about 10% seen once. This clonotype has ten or more counts. The starting material was PBMCs, obtained before TCRalphabeta/CD19-depleted stem cell transplant. This sequence was found in a child under 10 years old with inherited bone marrow failure, due to receive a stem cell transplant. The chain combines TRBV6-5 with TRBJ2-3, with D hard to call. CDR3 amino acids: CASSYSGASTDTQYF. CDR3 nucleotides: TGTGCCAGCAGTTACTCGGGCGCTAGCACAGATACGCAGTATTTT.